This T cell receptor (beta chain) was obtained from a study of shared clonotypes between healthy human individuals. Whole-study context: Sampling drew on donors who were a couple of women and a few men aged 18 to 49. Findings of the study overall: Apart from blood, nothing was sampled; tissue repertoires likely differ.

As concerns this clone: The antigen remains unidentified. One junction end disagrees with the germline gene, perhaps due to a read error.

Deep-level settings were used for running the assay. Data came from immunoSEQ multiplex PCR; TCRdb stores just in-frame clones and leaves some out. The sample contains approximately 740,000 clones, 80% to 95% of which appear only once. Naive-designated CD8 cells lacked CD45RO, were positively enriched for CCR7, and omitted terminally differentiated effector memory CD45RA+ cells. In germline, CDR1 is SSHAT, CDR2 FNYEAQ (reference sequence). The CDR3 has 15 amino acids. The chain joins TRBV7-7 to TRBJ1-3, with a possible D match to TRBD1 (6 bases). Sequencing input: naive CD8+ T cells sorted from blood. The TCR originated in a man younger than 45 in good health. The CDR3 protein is CASSSSPGAGNTIYF. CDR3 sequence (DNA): TGTGCTAGCAGCTCCTCTCCAGGGGCTGGAAACACCATATATTTT.